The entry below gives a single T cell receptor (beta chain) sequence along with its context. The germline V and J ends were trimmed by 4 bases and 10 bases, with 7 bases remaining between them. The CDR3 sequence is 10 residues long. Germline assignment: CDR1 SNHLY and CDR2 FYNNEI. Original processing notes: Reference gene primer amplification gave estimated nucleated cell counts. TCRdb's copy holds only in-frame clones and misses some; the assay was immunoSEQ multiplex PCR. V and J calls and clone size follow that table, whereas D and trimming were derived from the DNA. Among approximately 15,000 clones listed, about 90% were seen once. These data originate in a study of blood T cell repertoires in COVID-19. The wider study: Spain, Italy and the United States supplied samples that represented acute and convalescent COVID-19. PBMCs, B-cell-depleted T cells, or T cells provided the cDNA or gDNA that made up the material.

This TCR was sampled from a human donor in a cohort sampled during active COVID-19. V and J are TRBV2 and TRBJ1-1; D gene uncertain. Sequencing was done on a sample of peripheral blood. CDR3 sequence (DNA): TGTGCCAGCAGTGCCCTCGGAGCTTTCTTT. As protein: CASSALGAFF.